Shown below are 4 T cell receptor beta chains from a single sample sequenced in a study of vaccination and CD4 T cells after COVID-19. With the Oncomine TCR Beta short-read assay, DNA from cultured CD4+ T cells was sequenced. TCRdb reanalysed the PCR reads using MiXCR and keeps one entry per CDR3 protein. Of approximately 11,000 distinct CDR3 sequences listed, about three fifths are singletons. These receptors have no identified antigens. Treatment denoted: approximately 9-day PBMC culture with coronavirus spike peptide pools or control peptides (ViraFEST assay). Sequenced sample: CD4+ T cells from blood, cultured in vitro. These receptors all come from a human donor who had recovered from COVID-19.

There are a few counts of this clonotype. The chain joins TRBV20-1 to TRBJ2-2, with D possibly TRBD2 on 6 matching bases. CDR3 length equals 17 residues. From germline, CDR1 is DFQATT and CDR2 SNEGSKA (reference sequence). V was cut by 3 bases and J by 5 bases, with 22 bases left in between. The CDR3 coding sequence is TGCAGTGCTAGGGAGTTAATGGGGGGAGGCGGGACCGGGGAGCTGTTTTTT. Translation gives CSARELMGGGGTGELFF.

This clonotype was found once. V gene TRBV6-1 combines with J gene TRBJ1-2; 9 bases are a match to TRBD1. Germline V gives CDR1 MNHNS, CDR2 SASEGT. The CDR3 contains 15 residues. After removal of 5 bases from V and 1 base from J, the junction contained 5 bases not matched to a gene. This CDR3 is CASSLTGGVNYGYTF. The CDR3 nucleotides read TGTGCCAGCAGTCTGACAGGGGGAGTTAACTATGGCTACACCTTC.

This clonotype turned up a few times. The chain has TRBV2 and TRBJ2-1; the D call may be TRBD1 or TRBD2 (5 bases each). This CDR3 is built from 14 residues. V lost 6 bases and J lost 6, with 15 bases in between. Per the germline V gene, CDR1 is SNHLY and CDR2 is FYNNEI. The DNA for the CDR3 is TGTGCCAGCAGGGAATGGGGGTCGGTCAATGAGCAGTTCTTC. Translation gives CASREWGSVNEQFF.

This chain connects TRBV6-4 to TRBJ1-2; D ambiguous. The V end was cut by 8 bases, the J end by 9 bases, with 22 bases between. This CDR3 has 14 residues. Germline CDR1 is MRHNA and CDR2 is SNTAGT. The CDR3 protein is CASLPPPNVIRYTF. The CDR3 DNA reads as TGTGCCAGCCTTCCCCCCCCAAATGTGATTCGCTACACCTTC.